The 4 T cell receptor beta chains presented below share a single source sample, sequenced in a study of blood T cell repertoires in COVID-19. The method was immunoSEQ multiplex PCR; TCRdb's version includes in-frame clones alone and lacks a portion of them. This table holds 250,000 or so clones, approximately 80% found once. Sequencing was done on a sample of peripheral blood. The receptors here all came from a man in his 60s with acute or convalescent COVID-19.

The CDR3 nucleotides read TGTGCCAGTAGTATCCTGGGACAGGGGGATGGAAACACCATATATTTT. Amino acid sequence: CASSILGQGDGNTIYF. V gene TRBV19 combines with J gene TRBJ1-3, with 11 bases that match TRBD1. The J segment lost 3 bases and the V segment lost 3 bases, leaving 4 bases of the junction unmatched. The length of the CDR3 is 16 residues. Germline V gene sequence: CDR1 LNHDA, CDR2 SQIVND (reference sequence).

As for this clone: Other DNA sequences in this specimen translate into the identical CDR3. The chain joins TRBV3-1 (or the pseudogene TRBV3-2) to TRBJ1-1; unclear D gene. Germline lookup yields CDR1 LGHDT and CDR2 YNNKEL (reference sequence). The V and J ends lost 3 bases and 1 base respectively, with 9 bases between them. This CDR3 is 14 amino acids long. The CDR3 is CASSQLTGNTEAFF. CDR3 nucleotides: TGTGCCAGCAGCCAGCTGACGGGGAACACTGAAGCTTTCTTT.

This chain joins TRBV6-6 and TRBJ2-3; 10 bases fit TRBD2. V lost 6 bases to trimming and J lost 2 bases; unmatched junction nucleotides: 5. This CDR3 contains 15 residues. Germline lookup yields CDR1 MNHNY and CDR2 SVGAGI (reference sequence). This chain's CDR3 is CASRRTSGITDTQYF. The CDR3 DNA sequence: TGTGCCAGCAGACGGACTAGCGGCATCACAGATACGCAGTATTTT.

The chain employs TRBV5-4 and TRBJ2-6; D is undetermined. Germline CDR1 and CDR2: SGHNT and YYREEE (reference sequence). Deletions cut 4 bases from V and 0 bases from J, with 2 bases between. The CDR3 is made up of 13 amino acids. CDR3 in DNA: TGTGCCAGCAGCCACTCTGGGGCCAACGTCCTGACTTTC. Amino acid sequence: CASSHSGANVLTF. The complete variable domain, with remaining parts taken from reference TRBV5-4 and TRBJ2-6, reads ETGVTQSPTHLIKTRGQQVTLRCSSQSGHNTVSWYQQALGQGPQFIFQYYREEENGRGNFPPRFSGLQFPNYSSELNVNALELDDSALYLCASSHSGANVLTFGAGSRLTVL.